Below are 7 T cell receptor beta chains sequenced from a single sample in a study of shared T cell receptors in the human thymus. Clones were sequenced by immunoSEQ multiplex PCR, and TCRdb holds only the in-frame ones, with some missing. The top ten hold roughly 0.01% of the sample, which has 700,000 or so clones, approximately 83% seen once. The same data also contributed to another study, on human thymus T cells.

Material: thymocytes. Receptor source: a girl younger than two with a congenital heart defect.

This chain uses TRBV5-1 with TRBJ2-7; D unresolved. V lost 4 bases and J 0 bases, leaving 14 bases between the germline ends. The CDR3 totals 15 residues. CDR1 and CDR2 from the germline V gene are SGHRS and YFSETQ. CDR3 sequence (DNA): TGCGCCAGCAGCAGAACACGCTTGCCCTCCTACGAGCAGTACTTC. Encoded protein: CASSRTRLPSYEQYF.

The V and J genes are TRBV30 and TRBJ1-1; 8 bases line up with TRBD1. CDR1 and CDR2 (germline): GTSNPN, SVGIG (reference sequence). This CDR3 has 14 amino acids. The trim removed 3 bases at V and 10 bases at J, leaving 13 bases unmatched. CDR3 coding DNA: TGTGCCTGGAGCCAGGACAGGGTCCAGGGGCCAGCTTTCTTT. Translating gives CAWSQDRVQGPAFF.

This sequence joins TRBV5-8 and TRBJ2-2, with a weak D call TRBD1 (6 bases). Trimming pared 0 bases from V and 6 bases from J, leaving 18 bases between. Germline V gene lookup returns CDR1 SGHTS and CDR2 YDEGEE. The CDR3 contains 17 residues. The CDR3 DNA reads TGTGCCAGCAGCTTGGAAGACAGGCCGACAATCGCCGGGGAGCTGTTTTTT. It yields the protein CASSLEDRPTIAGELFF.

The V gene is TRBV27, the J gene TRBJ2-7; D remains ambiguous. The CDR3 spans 13 residues. Trimming took off 3 bases at V and 4 bases at J, with 10 bases between the two ends. In germline, CDR1 is MNHEY, CDR2 SMNVEV (reference sequence). The CDR3 is CASSFSPTYEQYF. The CDR3 bases are TGTGCCAGCAGTTTTTCCCCGACATACGAGCAGTACTTC.

This rearrangement joins TRBV6-4 to TRBJ1-1; TRBD1 matches at 9 bases. V lost 4 bases to trimming and J lost 5 bases; unmatched junction nucleotides: 2. Germline CDR1 MRHNA, CDR2 SNTAGT. The length of the CDR3 is 13 residues. The CDR3 DNA is TGTGCCAGCAGTGGCGGACAGGGGACTGAAGCTTTCTTT. Translation: CASSGGQGTEAFF.

This clone was recorded once. The chain uses TRBV13 and TRBJ1-2; weak D call: TRBD1 (5 bases). The germline CDR1 and CDR2 sequences are PRHDT and FYEKMQ (reference sequence). Trimming took 5 bases from V and 0 from J, leaving 22 bases between them. The CDR3 sequence is 18 residues long. The CDR3 reads CASSHPEGQGRANYGYTF. The CDR3 bases are TGTGCCAGCAGCCACCCGGAGGGGCAGGGACGAGCTAACTATGGCTACACCTTC. Looking up the rest from reference TRBV13 and TRBJ1-2 gives the full variable domain: AAGVIQSPRHLIKEKRETATLKCYPIPRHDTVYWYQQGPGQDPQFLISFYEKMQSDKGSIPDRFSAQQFSDYHSELNMSSLELGDSALYFCASSHPEGQGRANYGYTFGSGTRLTVV.

This clone has only a few counts. The chain employs TRBV5-6 and TRBJ2-7, with D possibly TRBD1 on 5 matching bases. Germline lookup yields CDR1 SGHDT and CDR2 YYEEEE. V was clipped by 4 bases and J by 1 base, with 9 bases between them. CDR3 length: 13 residues. The CDR3 spells CASSPGYSYEQYF. The CDR3 coding sequence is TGTGCCAGCAGCCCAGGGTATTCCTACGAGCAGTACTTC.